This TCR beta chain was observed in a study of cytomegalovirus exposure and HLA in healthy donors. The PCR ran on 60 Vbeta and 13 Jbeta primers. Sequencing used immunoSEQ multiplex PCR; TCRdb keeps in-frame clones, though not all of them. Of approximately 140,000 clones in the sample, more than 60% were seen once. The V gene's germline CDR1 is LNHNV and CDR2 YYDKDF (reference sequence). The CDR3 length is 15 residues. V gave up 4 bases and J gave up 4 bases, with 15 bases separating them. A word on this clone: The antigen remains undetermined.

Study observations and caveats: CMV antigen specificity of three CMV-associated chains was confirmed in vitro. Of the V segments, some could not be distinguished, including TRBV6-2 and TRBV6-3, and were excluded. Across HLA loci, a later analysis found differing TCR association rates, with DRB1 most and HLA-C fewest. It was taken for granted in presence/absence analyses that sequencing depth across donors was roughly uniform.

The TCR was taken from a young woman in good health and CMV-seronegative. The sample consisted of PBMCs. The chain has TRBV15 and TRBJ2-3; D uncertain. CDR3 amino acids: CATSISALESDTQYF. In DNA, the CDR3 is TGTGCCACCAGCATAAGTGCTCTGGAGTCAGATACGCAGTATTTT.